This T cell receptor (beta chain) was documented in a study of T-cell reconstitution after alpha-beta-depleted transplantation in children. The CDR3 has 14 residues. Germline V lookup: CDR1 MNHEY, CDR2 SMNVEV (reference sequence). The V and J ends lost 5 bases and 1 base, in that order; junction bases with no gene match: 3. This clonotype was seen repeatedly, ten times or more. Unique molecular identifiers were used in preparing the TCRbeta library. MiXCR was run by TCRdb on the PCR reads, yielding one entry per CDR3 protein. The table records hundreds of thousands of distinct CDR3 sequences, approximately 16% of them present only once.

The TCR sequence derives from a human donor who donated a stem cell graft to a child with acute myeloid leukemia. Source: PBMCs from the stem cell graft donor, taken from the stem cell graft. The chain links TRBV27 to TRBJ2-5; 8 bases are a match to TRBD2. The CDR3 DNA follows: TGTGCCAGCAGTAAACTAGCGGCCCAAGAGACCCAGTACTTC. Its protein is CASSKLAAQETQYF.